The 18 T cell receptor beta chains reported below all come from one sample, sequenced in a study of blood T cell repertoires in COVID-19. The assay was immunoSEQ multiplex PCR, and TCRdb's table has in-frame clones only and misses some. In the table there are over 150,000 clones, around 83% of which are singletons. Sequencing was performed on peripheral blood. Source of these receptors: a human donor in a cohort sampled during active COVID-19.

In DNA, the CDR3 is TGCGCCAGCAGCCAACCTACTAGGGACAGGGGAAACTATGGCTACACCTTC. Protein: CASSQPTRDRGNYGYTF. The genes are TRBV4-1 and TRBJ1-2, with 10 bases aligning to TRBD1. With 2 bases clipped from V and 2 bases from J, the junction kept 8 bases outside the gene matches. CDR3 size: 17 residues. The V gene's germline CDR1 is MGHRA and CDR2 YSYEKL.

The chain is built from TRBV3-1 (or the pseudogene TRBV3-2) and TRBJ2-7, with no clear D. Trimming left V 4 bases short and J 4 bases short, with 14 bases between. CDR1 is LGHDT, CDR2 YNNKEL, per germline (reference sequence). This CDR3 is built from 14 residues. In nucleotides, the CDR3 is TGTGCCAGCAGCCTTAACCTGATTACTTACGAGCAGTACTTC. Translated, it gives CASSLNLITYEQYF.

This chain links TRBV6-5 with TRBJ2-7, with 7 positions matching TRBD2. The J segment lost 1 base and the V segment lost 7 bases, leaving 7 bases of the junction unmatched. The CDR3 sequence is 14 residues long. Germline CDR1 MNHEY, CDR2 SVGAGI. CDR3 protein: CASTYGEGSYEQYF. The CDR3 DNA sequence: TGTGCCAGCACCTACGGGGAGGGATCCTACGAGCAGTACTTC.

The chain combines TRBV7-2 with TRBJ2-1; D uncertain. The CDR3 loop spans 16 amino acids. V was clipped by 3 bases and J by 0 bases, with 12 bases between them. The germline V gene encodes CDR1 SGHTA and CDR2 FQGNSA. CDR3: CASSFQITVSYNEQFF. Written as DNA, the CDR3 is TGTGCCAGCAGCTTCCAGATTACAGTCTCCTACAATGAGCAGTTCTTC.

The V and J genes are TRBV20-1 and TRBJ1-2, with D maybe TRBD1 (5 bases). The CDR3 runs to 11 residues. The germline V gene has CDR1 DFQATT and CDR2 SNEGSKA (reference sequence). The V gene lost 3 bases and the J gene lost 8 bases, with 10 bases spanning the gap. CDR3 nucleotide sequence: TGCAGTGCTAGCCGGCGGGGGGGCTACACCTTC. Its translation is CSASRRGGYTF.

The sample holds one count of this clone. The chain joins TRBV6-5 to TRBJ2-1; TRBD1 matches 7 bases. V was pared by 6 bases and J by 7 bases, with 6 bases of the junction left unmatched. The CDR3 is made up of 13 amino acids. Germline-derived CDR1 and CDR2 are MNHEY and SVGAGI. The CDR3 coding sequence is TGTGCCAGCAGAGAGGGGGCGAGAAATGAGCAGTTCTTC. Translation: CASREGARNEQFF.

The chain is built from TRBV25-1 and TRBJ2-7, with D unresolved. Germline V CDR1 and CDR2: MGHDK, SYGVNS. The CDR3 loop spans 15 amino acids. V gave up 4 bases and J gave up 2 bases, with 15 bases separating them. CDR3 in amino acids: CASSAAYNHPYEQYF. In DNA, the CDR3 is TGTGCCAGCAGTGCCGCGTATAATCACCCCTACGAGCAGTACTTC.

J is TRBJ2-6 and V is TRBV5-1; D not certain. The CDR3 runs to 14 residues. Trimming pared 2 bases from V and 0 bases from J, leaving 3 bases between. Germline CDR1 is SGHRS and CDR2 is YFSETQ. CDR3 region: CASSFLSGANVLTF. CDR3 nucleotide sequence: TGCGCCAGCAGCTTTCTCTCTGGGGCCAACGTCCTGACTTTC.

This clone was detected only a few times. The chain carries TRBV23-1 and TRBJ1-5; D gene ambiguous. TRBV23-1 falls under the ORF class, with uncertain function. The V gene lost 6 bases and the J gene lost 0 bases, with 9 bases spanning the gap. This CDR3 is 14 amino acids long. This chain's CDR3 is CASRCRLSNQPQHF. The CDR3 DNA sequence: TGCGCCAGCAGGTGCAGGCTTAGCAATCAGCCCCAGCATTTT.

In its sample, this clone was seen once. The rearrangement links TRBV4-1 to TRBJ2-1, with 11 bases lining up with TRBD2. The CDR3 is 15 amino acids. V was clipped by 4 bases and J by 6 bases; unmatched bases: 5. Looked up from germline, CDR1 is MGHRA and CDR2 is YSYEKL. The CDR3 reads CASSRGLAVPNEQFF. The CDR3 DNA is TGCGCCAGCAGCCGGGGACTAGCGGTTCCCAATGAGCAGTTCTTC.

This clone was counted a single time. This rearrangement joins TRBV27 to TRBJ2-5; D unclear. Germline V CDR1 and CDR2: MNHEY, SMNVEV (reference sequence). Trimming removed 5 bases at V and 5 bases at J, with 9 bases between. The CDR3 runs to 12 residues. The CDR3 DNA is TGTGCCAGCAGTCAGCCCGGGGAGACCCAGTACTTC. It yields the protein CASSQPGETQYF.

The V call is TRBV29-1, the J call TRBJ2-7, with 8 bases matching TRBD1. Germline values: CDR1 SQVTM, CDR2 ANQGSEA. The CDR3 spans 14 residues. After removal of 4 bases from V and 5 bases from J, the junction contained 10 bases not matched to a gene. CDR3: CSVVVRTGWDEQYF. Written as DNA, the CDR3 is TGCAGCGTTGTTGTCCGGACAGGGTGGGACGAGCAGTACTTC.

The chain links TRBV4-1 to TRBJ1-5, with D possibly TRBD1 on 6 matching bases. V was clipped by 0 bases and J by 5 bases, with 20 bases between them. Germline V lookup: CDR1 MGHRA, CDR2 YSYEKL. The length of the CDR3 is 18 residues. As DNA, the CDR3 is TGCGCCAGCAGCCAAGAGGTCCATTCGGGCGCAGGGGATCAGCCCCAGCATTTT. Residues: CASSQEVHSGAGDQPQHF.

The chain is built from TRBV7-2 and TRBJ2-3; D unclear. CDR3 length equals 11 residues. With 5 bases removed from V and 6 bases from J, the gap between germline ends came to 6 bases. From germline, CDR1 is SGHTA and CDR2 FQGNSA. The CDR3: CASSVLDTQYF. The CDR3 DNA reads as TGTGCCAGCAGCGTATTGGATACGCAGTATTTT.

V gene TRBV19 combines with J gene TRBJ2-3; 8 bases line up with TRBD2. Germline V CDR1 and CDR2: LNHDA, SQIVND (reference sequence). V shed 7 bases and J 0 bases; nucleotides not matched to a gene: 9. The CDR3 covers 16 residues. This CDR3 is CASKTSAGGSTDTQYF. In DNA, the CDR3 is TGTGCCAGTAAGACTTCGGCGGGAGGAAGCACAGATACGCAGTATTTT.

The chain uses TRBV28 and TRBJ1-3, with TRBD1 matching 7 bases. V shed 5 bases and J 2 bases; nucleotides not matched to a gene: 9. The CDR3 totals 16 residues. Germline CDR1 MDHEN, CDR2 SYDVKM. As DNA, the CDR3 is TGTGCCAGCAGTCAGACCGGGACAGTTGCTGGAAACACCATATATTTT. Translated: CASSQTGTVAGNTIYF.

This rearrangement joins TRBV7-2 to TRBJ2-5; 8 bases match TRBD1. Per germline, CDR1 SGHTA and CDR2 FQGNSA. This CDR3 is 15 amino acids long. Trimming at V came to 4 bases and at J to 4 bases, leaving 8 bases not matched to a gene. In DNA, the CDR3 is TGTGCCAGCAGCTCCAGACAGGGGAAGGGAGAGACCCAGTACTTC. It translates to CASSSRQGKGETQYF.

There are a few counts of this clone. The genes are TRBV4-1 and TRBJ1-5, with D perhaps matching TRBD1 (5 bases). The CDR3 extends over 16 amino acids. Germline V gene data show CDR1 as MGHRA and CDR2 as YSYEKL. The V and J ends lost 0 bases and 1 base respectively, with 10 bases between them. The CDR3 DNA follows: TGCGCCAGCAGCCAAGAAGGAAAGGGGAGCAATCAGCCCCAGCATTTT. Its translation: CASSQEGKGSNQPQHF.